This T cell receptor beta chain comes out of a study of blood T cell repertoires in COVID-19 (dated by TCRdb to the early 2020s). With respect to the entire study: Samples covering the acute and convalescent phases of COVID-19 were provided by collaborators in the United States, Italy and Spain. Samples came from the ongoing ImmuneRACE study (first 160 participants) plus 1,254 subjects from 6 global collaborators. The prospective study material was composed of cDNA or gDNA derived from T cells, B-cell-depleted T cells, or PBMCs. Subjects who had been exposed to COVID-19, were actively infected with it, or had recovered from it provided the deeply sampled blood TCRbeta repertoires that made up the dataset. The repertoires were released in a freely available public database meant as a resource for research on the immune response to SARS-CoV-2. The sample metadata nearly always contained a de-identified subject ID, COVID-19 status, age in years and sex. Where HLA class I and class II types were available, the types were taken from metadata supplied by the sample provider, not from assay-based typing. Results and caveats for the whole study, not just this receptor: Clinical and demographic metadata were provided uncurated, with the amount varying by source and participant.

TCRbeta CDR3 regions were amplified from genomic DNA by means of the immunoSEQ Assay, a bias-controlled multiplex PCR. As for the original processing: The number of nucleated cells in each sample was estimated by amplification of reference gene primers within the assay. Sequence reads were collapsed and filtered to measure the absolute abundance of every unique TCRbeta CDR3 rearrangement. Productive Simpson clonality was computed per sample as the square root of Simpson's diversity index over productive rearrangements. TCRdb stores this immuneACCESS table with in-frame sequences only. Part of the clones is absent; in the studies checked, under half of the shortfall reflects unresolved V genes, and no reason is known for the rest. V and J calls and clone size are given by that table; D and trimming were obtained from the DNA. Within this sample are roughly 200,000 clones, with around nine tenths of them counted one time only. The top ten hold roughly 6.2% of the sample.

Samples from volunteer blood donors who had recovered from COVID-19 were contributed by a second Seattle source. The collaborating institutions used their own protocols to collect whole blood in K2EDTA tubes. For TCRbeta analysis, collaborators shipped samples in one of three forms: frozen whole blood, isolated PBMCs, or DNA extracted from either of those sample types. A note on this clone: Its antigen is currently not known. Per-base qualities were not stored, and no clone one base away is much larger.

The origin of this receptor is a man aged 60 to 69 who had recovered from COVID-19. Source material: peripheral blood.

In nucleotide form, the sequence is TGTGCCAGCAGCTCATATCGCCAGGGGTTTGGCACAGATACGCAGTATTTT. It is translated as CASSSYRQGFGTDTQYF. The rearranged chain carries TRBV5-4 and TRBJ2-3; a tentative D match to TRBD1 spans 6 bases. V is shortened by 3 bases, J by 1 base, and the region joining them spans 18 bases. Reading the germline V gene (reference sequence) gives CDR1 SGHNT and CDR2 YYREEE. The CDR3 runs 17 amino acids, cysteine and phenylalanine included. The CDR3 DNA has 51 bases and is translated from base 1.